One TCR beta chain is described in this entry. What this receptor recognizes is not known. The record has no base qualities; no much larger clone is one base away. The collaborating institutions used their own protocols to collect whole blood in K2EDTA tubes. For TCRbeta analysis, collaborator samples were shipped as frozen whole blood, as isolated PBMCs, or as DNA extracted from either sample type. This specimen belongs to a study of blood T cell repertoires in COVID-19 (dated by TCRdb to the early 2020s). At the level of the whole study: Samples from collaborators originated in the United States, Italy and Spain and spanned both the acute and convalescent phases of COVID-19. The dataset comprised deeply sampled blood TCRbeta repertoires from subjects exposed to, actively infected with, or recovered from COVID-19. The repertoires were released in a freely available public database intended as a resource for research on the immune response to SARS-CoV-2. Where HLA class I and class II types were available, the types were taken from metadata supplied by the sample provider, not from assay-based typing. Nearly every sample came with metadata listing a de-identified subject ID, COVID-19 status, age in years and sex. The material from the prospective study consisted of cDNA or gDNA derived from T cells, B-cell-depleted T cells, or PBMCs. Samples were obtained from the ongoing ImmuneRACE study (first 160 participants) and from 1,254 subjects provided by 6 global collaborators.

The immunoSEQ Assay, a bias-controlled multiplex PCR, was used to amplify TCRbeta CDR3 regions from genomic DNA. Under the source paper's analysis protocol: Nucleated cell counts per sample were estimated from amplification of reference gene primers within the assay. To quantify the absolute abundance of each unique TCRbeta CDR3 rearrangement, sequence reads were collapsed and filtered. For each sample, productive Simpson clonality was calculated as the square root of Simpson's diversity index across productive rearrangements. TCRdb took over this immuneACCESS table, retaining in-frame rearrangements with V and J assigned. Such tables are incomplete; in checked studies, under half of the missing clones stem from an unresolved V gene, and the remainder is unexplained. Clonal size and the V and J genes are those of that table, whereas D and trimming came from the DNA. The sample yields roughly 250,000 clones; around 90% were counted once. The ten most abundant clones make up around 3.5% of the sample.

Here is what the overall study found, with its caveats: The amount of clinical and demographic metadata varied by source and participant and was provided uncurated.

CDR1 and CDR2 are read off the germline V gene as MGHDK and SYGVNS. Inclusive of the bounding cysteine and phenylalanine, the CDR3 is 15 residues long. Left in the record is the CDR3 DNA by itself, 45 bases read in frame from the first base. Trimming leaves V shorter by 1 base and J shorter by 4 bases, with the junction holding 1 base beyond the gene matches. This clonotype originated in a woman in her thirties or forties with acute or convalescent COVID-19. The chain joins TRBV25-1 to TRBJ2-2; 9 nucleotides in the junction match TRBD1. Sequenced: peripheral blood. In nucleotides, the sequence is TGTGCCAGCAGTGAATGGACAGGGGCCACCGGGGAGCTGTTTTTT. The translation is CASSEWTGATGELFF.